These 25 T cell receptor beta chains originate from one sample sequenced in a study of blood T cell repertoires in COVID-19. Using immunoSEQ multiplex PCR, the repertoire was profiled, and TCRdb retains in-frame clones only, with some absent. The table lists under 350,000 clones, about 89% of them singletons. The material sequenced was peripheral blood. These receptors originate from a man between 40 and 49 years old with acute or convalescent COVID-19.

This rearrangement joins TRBV19 to TRBJ2-7; 10 positions agree with TRBD1. Germline CDR1 is LNHDA and CDR2 is SQIVND (reference sequence). The length of the CDR3 is 15 residues. The trim removed 4 bases at V and 5 bases at J, leaving 8 bases unmatched. CDR3 amino acids: CASSTAMTGGHEQYF. CDR3 sequence (DNA): TGTGCCAGTAGTACCGCGATGACAGGGGGCCACGAGCAGTACTTC.

The V and J genes are TRBV14 and TRBJ1-6; tentatively, D is TRBD1 (6 bases). Per germline, CDR1 SGHDN and CDR2 FVKESK. The length of the CDR3 is 16 residues. V was pared by 3 bases and J by 7 bases, with 16 bases between. CDR3 protein: CASSQGYRVSNSPLHF. DNA of the CDR3: TGTGCCAGCAGCCAGGGTTACAGGGTAAGCAATTCACCCCTCCACTTT.

J is TRBJ2-2 and V is TRBV6-5; 11 bases agree with TRBD1. Germline V gene sequence: CDR1 MNHEY, CDR2 SVGAGI. V gave up 5 bases and J gave up 8 bases; unmatched junction bases: 4. CDR3 length equals 14 residues. CDR3 amino acids: CASSPGQGVGELFF. The CDR3 DNA sequence: TGTGCCAGCAGTCCGGGACAGGGGGTTGGGGAGCTGTTTTTT.

This clone was seen only once. This chain uses TRBV20-1 with TRBJ1-1; D not certain. From germline, CDR1 is DFQATT and CDR2 SNEGSKA (reference sequence). V was clipped by 5 bases and J by 1 base, with 5 bases between them. There are 11 residues in the CDR3. Here the CDR3 DNA reads TGCAGTGCTGAGAAGAACACTGAAGCTTTCTTT. This sequence encodes CSAEKNTEAFF.

V gene TRBV7-2 combines with J gene TRBJ1-2; D call uncertain. There are 14 residues in the CDR3. V lost 5 bases, J lost 7 bases, and 17 bases lay in between. CDR1 and CDR2 (germline): SGHTA, FQGNSA. CDR3 sequence (DNA): TGTGCCAGCAGCCATATGTGGACCGGAGGTGGCTACACCTTC. Translated: CASSHMWTGGGYTF.

The chain links TRBV5-5 to TRBJ1-1, with 7 bases identical to TRBD1. Germline V lookup: CDR1 SGHKS, CDR2 YYEKEE (reference sequence). CDR3 size: 14 residues. Trimming removed 5 bases from V and 5 bases from J; junction bases left unmatched: 9. The CDR3 here is CASSLTGKGTEAFF. CDR3 DNA sequence: TGTGCCAGCAGTTTGACAGGGAAGGGAACTGAAGCTTTCTTT.

Notes on this clone: Different DNA sequences within this sample yield the same CDR3. CDR3 nucleotide sequence: TGTGCCAGCAGCTTCTCTAGCAATCAGCCCCAGCATTTT. Encoded protein: CASSFSSNQPQHF. The chain joins TRBV7-2 to TRBJ1-5; D remains unclear. The germline V and J ends were trimmed by 3 bases and 0 bases, with 3 bases remaining between them. The CDR3 is 13 amino acids. Germline loops: CDR1 SGHTA, CDR2 FQGNSA.

This clone was seen only a few times. This chain uses TRBV7-2 with TRBJ1-2; 9 bases fit TRBD1. The germline CDR1 and CDR2 sequences are SGHTA and FQGNSA. The CDR3 length is 16 residues. The J segment lost 6 bases and the V segment lost 5 bases, leaving 13 bases of the junction unmatched. Written as DNA, the CDR3 is TGTGCCAGCAGCCCAGACGGGACAGGGAGGAGGGATGGCTACACCTTC. Amino acids: CASSPDGTGRRDGYTF.

The chain combines TRBV10-3 with TRBJ2-7; no clear D. CDR1 ENHRY and CDR2 SYGVKD come from the germline V gene. V dropped 10 bases and J dropped 2 bases, with 15 bases sitting between them. This CDR3 is 13 amino acids long. The CDR3 protein is CATGNERTYEQYF. The CDR3 DNA is TGTGCCACTGGCAATGAGAGGACCTACGAGCAGTACTTC.

This chain links TRBV25-1 with TRBJ1-2; 7 bases map to TRBD1. The CDR3 totals 15 residues. Trimming at V came to 3 bases and at J to 0 bases, leaving 4 bases not matched to a gene. Looked up from germline, CDR1 is MGHDK and CDR2 is SYGVNS. CDR3 protein: CASSDWDRANYGYTF. The CDR3 bases are TGTGCCAGCAGTGATTGGGACAGAGCTAACTATGGCTACACCTTC.

In nucleotides, the CDR3 is TGTGCCAGCAGCCAAGAAGGAGGAGGCGGCTACACCTTC. Translation gives CASSQEGGGGYTF. The chain carries TRBV3-1 (or the pseudogene TRBV3-2) and TRBJ1-2; D gene ambiguous. The germline CDR1 and CDR2 sequences are LGHDT and YNNKEL (reference sequence). The V end was cut by 0 bases, the J end by 8 bases, with 10 bases between. This CDR3 is built from 13 residues.

The chain couples TRBV6-1 to TRBJ1-1, with TRBD1 as a possible D gene (6 bases). The CDR3 spans 14 residues. Germline CDR1 reads MNHNS; CDR2 reads SASEGT. The germline V and J ends were trimmed by 5 bases and 1 base, with 11 bases remaining between them. The CDR3 coding sequence is TGTGCCAGCAGTAACCTGGACAGGAACACTGAAGCTTTCTTT. Protein sequence: CASSNLDRNTEAFF.

The CDR3 region is CASTPERGNGYTF. The CDR3 DNA sequence: TGTGCCAGCACCCCCGAGAGGGGGAATGGCTACACCTTC. The rearrangement links TRBV2 to TRBJ1-2, with D perhaps TRBD1 (6 bases). V was shortened by 7 bases and J by 6 bases, with 15 bases between the two germline ends. Germline V CDR1 and CDR2: SNHLY, FYNNEI. CDR3 size: 13 residues.

The rearrangement joins TRBV10-1 to TRBJ1-2, with 11 bases aligning to TRBD1. This CDR3 has 13 amino acids. Germline V gene data show CDR1 as WNHNN and CDR2 as SYGVQD (reference sequence). V gave up 5 bases and J gave up 8 bases; unmatched junction bases: 4. CDR3 DNA: TGCGCCAGCAGTCCGGGACAGGGGGGCGGCTACACCTTC. Protein: CASSPGQGGGYTF.

This chain joins TRBV9 and TRBJ1-2; 7 nucleotides align to TRBD1. CDR3 length: 13 residues. V shed 4 bases, J shed 4 bases, and the junction held 4 bases outside the gene matches. CDR1 and CDR2 from the germline V gene are SGDLS and YYNGEE. The CDR3: CASSPGQSYGYTF. The CDR3, as DNA: TGTGCCAGCAGCCCGGGACAGAGCTATGGCTACACCTTC.

The chain uses TRBV5-5 and TRBJ2-7, with no clear D. The CDR3 has 15 amino acids. Germline lookup yields CDR1 SGHKS and CDR2 YYEKEE (reference sequence). V shed 6 bases and J shed 0 bases, with 16 bases lying between them. CDR3 sequence (DNA): TGTGCCAGCACCCCGGTCGTGAGGAACTCCTACGAGCAGTACTTC. As protein: CASTPVVRNSYEQYF. Full variable domain (remainder filled in from reference TRBV5-5 and TRBJ2-7): DAGVTQSPTHLIKTRGQQVTLRCSPISGHKSVSWYQQVLGQGPQFIFQYYEKEERGRGNFPDRFSARQFPNYSSELNVNALLLGDSALYLCASTPVVRNSYEQYFGPGTRLTVT.

The chain has TRBV27 and TRBJ1-2, with 7 bases that match TRBD1. V was pared by 3 bases and J by 5 bases, with 3 bases of the junction left unmatched. CDR1 and CDR2 (germline): MNHEY, SMNVEV (reference sequence). CDR3 length: 13 amino acids. The CDR3 DNA follows: TGTGCCAGCAGTTTCAGGACAGGTTATGGCTACACCTTC. This encodes CASSFRTGYGYTF.

The V call is TRBV6-5, the J call TRBJ2-3; D unresolved. V dropped 0 bases and J dropped 2 bases, with 12 bases sitting between them. The CDR3 totals 16 residues. The germline CDR1 and CDR2 sequences are MNHEY and SVGAGI. CDR3 in DNA: TGTGCCAGCAGTTACTCGGGCTACCGATTCACAGATACGCAGTATTTT. The encoded protein is CASSYSGYRFTDTQYF.

V and J are TRBV6-6 and TRBJ1-4; D might be TRBD1 (5 bases). Germline loops: CDR1 MNHNY, CDR2 SVGAGI (reference sequence). The CDR3 is 15 amino acids. The V gene lost 1 base and the J gene lost 6 bases, with 12 bases spanning the gap. This CDR3 is CASSYLQGGDEKLFF. The DNA for the CDR3 is TGTGCCAGCAGTTACTTGCAGGGTGGGGATGAAAAACTGTTTTTT.

This clone showed up just once. This chain connects TRBV6-5 to TRBJ2-2, with D perhaps TRBD2 (5 bases). The length of the CDR3 is 13 residues. Germline loops: CDR1 MNHEY, CDR2 SVGAGI. Trimming removed 7 bases at V and 5 bases at J, with 11 bases between. The CDR3 protein is CASKRVRTGELFF. For the CDR3, the DNA is TGTGCCAGCAAGAGGGTACGGACCGGGGAGCTGTTTTTT.

The rearrangement links TRBV24-1 to TRBJ2-7, with TRBD2 identical over 7 bases. Germline V CDR1 and CDR2: KGHDR, SFDVKD. V trimming: 12 bases; J trimming: 5 bases; junction bases outside the gene matches: 15. The CDR3 runs 14 residues. The CDR3 region is CAPRGGGDLHEQYF. Written as DNA, the CDR3 is TGTGCCCCCCGTGGGGGAGGGGATTTACACGAGCAGTACTTC.

This clone was seen more than once but under ten times. This rearrangement joins TRBV4-2 to TRBJ2-7, with D perhaps matching TRBD2 (5 bases). The germline gives CDR1 LGHNA, CDR2 YNFKEQ. This CDR3 is 15 amino acids long. V was clipped by 6 bases and J by 0 bases, with 15 bases between them. CDR3 sequence (DNA): TGTGCCAGCAGGGGAGAGCTTGCTACCTCCTACGAGCAGTACTTC. Amino acid sequence: CASRGELATSYEQYF.

The J gene is TRBJ1-1, the V gene TRBV12-5, with D uncertain. Germline values: CDR1 LGHNT, CDR2 FRNRAP. Deletions cut 7 bases from V and 2 bases from J, with 11 bases between. The CDR3 contains 13 residues. The CDR3 region is CASALGFNTEAFF. Here the CDR3 DNA reads TGTGCTAGTGCCCTGGGCTTTAACACTGAAGCTTTCTTT.

CDR3 nucleotide sequence: TGTGCCAGTAGTATAGATACAGGTTGGGAGCAGTACTTC. It specifies CASSIDTGWEQYF. The chain carries TRBV19 and TRBJ2-7; D might be TRBD1 (5 bases). V lost 0 bases and J lost 7, with 10 bases in between. Looked up from germline, CDR1 is LNHDA and CDR2 is SQIVND (reference sequence). The CDR3 spans 13 residues. The full variable domain, rest sourced from reference TRBV19 and TRBJ2-7, is DGGITQSPKYLFRKEGQNVTLSCEQNLNHDAMYWYRQDPGQGLRLIYYSQIVNDFQKGDIAEGYSVSREKKESFPLTVTSAQKNPTAFYLCASSIDTGWEQYFGPGTRLTVT.

The CDR3 sequence: CASSPDRSKNIQYF. In nucleotides, the CDR3 is TGTGCCAGCAGCCCTGACAGGAGCAAAAACATTCAGTACTTC. The chain recombines TRBV6-6 with TRBJ2-4, with D possibly matching TRBD1 (6 bases). V was trimmed by 6 bases and J by 3 bases, leaving 12 bases between them. Germline assignment: CDR1 MNHNY and CDR2 SVGAGI (reference sequence). The CDR3 is made up of 14 amino acids.